This is a list of T cell receptor beta chains from one sample in a study of T-cell reconstitution after alpha-beta-depleted transplantation in children. Using its own MiXCR run on the PCR reads, TCRdb lists one record per CDR3 protein. Of some 280,000 distinct CDR3 sequences in the sample, around 9.6% were seen once. This sample comprised PBMCs from the stem cell graft donor, obtained from the stem cell graft. The receptor source for this set is a human donor who donated a stem cell graft to a child with SCID. Each CDR3 is given with its conserved first and last residue. The D gene is left open where the match is weak. Where a row states a size, it is once, few, many or the class of an expanded clone; other rows omit it.

D gene	V gene	clone size	J gene	CDR3 DNA	CDR3 protein
.	TRBV2	few	TRBJ1-2	TGTGCCAGCAGTGCCCTCTCGGAAAACTATGGCTACACCTTC	CASSALSENYGYTF
.	TRBV5-1	few	TRBJ1-1	TGCGCCAGCAGCTTGGCCTCGGCAAGCACTGAAGCTTTCTTT	CASSLASASTEAFF
TRBD2	TRBV28	.	TRBJ2-4	TGTGCCAGCAGTTTCCTTGACGGGGGGGATAACATTCAGTACTTC	CASSFLDGGDNIQYF
.	TRBV29-1	.	TRBJ2-3	TGCAGCGTTGTGATTGATACGCAGTATTTT	CSVVIDTQYF
.	TRBV11-1	many	TRBJ2-1	TGTGCCAGCAGCGAAAAGCTCGGGGCCGGGGATGAGCAGTTCTTC	CASSEKLGAGDEQFF
TRBD2	TRBV5-5	few	TRBJ2-5	TGTGCCAGCAGTTCTCTAGCGGGACAAACCTTGGGGGAGACCCAGTACTTC	CASSSLAGQTLGETQYF
TRBD1	TRBV5-1	few	TRBJ1-6	TGCGCCAGCAGCGAGGGGACAGGGGTGAATTCACCCCTCCACTTT	CASSEGTGVNSPLHF
.	TRBV20-1	.	TRBJ2-7	TGCAGTGCTAGAGACATCGCTGGGGGACAACCTTACGAGCAGTACTTC	CSARDIAGGQPYEQYF
.	TRBV20-1	few	TRBJ2-3	TGCAGTGCTAGAGTTCCCCCGACAGGAAGCACAGATACGCAGTATTTT	CSARVPPTGSTDTQYF
TRBD2	TRBV15	few	TRBJ2-1	TGTGCCACCAGCAGAGCCAAGGAGACTAGCGGGGGGGTTACCTCCTACAATGAGCAGTTCTTC	CATSRAKETSGGVTSYNEQFF
.	TRBV9	.	TRBJ1-3	TGTGCCAGCAGCGTAGGGCCCAGGGGCGCTGGAAACACCATATATTTT	CASSVGPRGAGNTIYF